The 28 T cell receptor beta chains reported below all come from one sample, sequenced in a study of beta chain features in type 1 diabetes. The authors reverse transcribed all of the isolated RNA, so sequencing captured expressed TCRB transcripts. The data were produced by immunoSEQ multiplex PCR, yet TCRdb's version contains in-frame clones alone and is incomplete. The sample carries 400,000 to 550,000 clones, around 10% recorded once. The sample comprised naive CD4+ T cells from blood. The source of these receptors is a woman aged 18-29 years in good health.

This chain uses TRBV10-1 with TRBJ2-7; D remains ambiguous. This CDR3 has 15 residues. V lost 4 bases to trimming and J lost 0 bases, with 13 bases between them. CDR1 and CDR2 (germline): WNHNN, SYGVQD (reference sequence). CDR3 protein: CASSGPRRSSYEQYF. The CDR3, as DNA: TGCGCCAGCAGTGGTCCCAGAAGGAGCTCCTACGAGCAGTACTTC.

Only a few counts were recorded for this clone. The rearrangement joins TRBV9 to TRBJ2-4; 7 bases are shared with TRBD1. The V segment lost 3 bases and the J segment 6 bases; nucleotides outside the gene matches: 9. The CDR3 covers 15 residues. Germline V gives CDR1 SGDLS, CDR2 YYNGEE. The CDR3: CASSALTGSGNIQYF. CDR3 DNA sequence: TGTGCCAGCAGCGCCCTGACAGGGTCTGGAAACATTCAGTACTTC.

This clone was counted ten times or more. The chain has TRBV27 and TRBJ1-2; tentative D call: TRBD1 (5 bases). V lost 5 bases and J 7 bases, leaving 14 bases between the germline ends. CDR3 length: 13 residues. CDR1 and CDR2 (germline): MNHEY, SMNVEV (reference sequence). The chain's CDR3 is CASSNQGLPGYTF. The CDR3 region has the DNA TGTGCCAGCAGTAATCAGGGACTGCCTGGCTACACCTTC.

This sequence joins TRBV2 and TRBJ2-7, with D hard to call. The germline CDR1 and CDR2 sequences are SNHLY and FYNNEI. Trimming cost V 0 bases and J 0 bases, with 9 bases left between them. This CDR3 spans 15 amino acids. CDR3 residues: CASSEAGLSSYEQYV. For the CDR3, the DNA is TGTGCCAGCAGTGAAGCAGGGCTCAGCTCCTACGAGCAGTACGTC.

With respect to this clone: Other nucleotide sequences in the sample specify the same CDR3. This sequence joins TRBV30 and TRBJ1-1, with unresolved D. Germline CDR1 reads GTSNPN; CDR2 reads SVGIG (reference sequence). The CDR3 totals 11 residues. The V end was cut by 1 base, the J end by 2 bases, with 2 bases between. CDR3 DNA sequence: TGTGCCTGGAGTGATAACACTGAAGCTTTCTTT. Protein sequence: CAWSDNTEAFF.

Notes on this clone: Different DNA sequences within this sample yield the same CDR3. This chain links TRBV7-2 with TRBJ2-5; 9 bases match TRBD1. Losses at the gene ends were 5 bases for V and 4 bases for J; bases not matched to a gene: 2. In germline, CDR1 is SGHTA, CDR2 FQGNSA. The CDR3 loop spans 13 amino acids. CDR3 in DNA: TGTGCCAGCAGCCAGGACAGGGGAGAGACCCAGTACTTC. Protein: CASSQDRGETQYF.

The rearrangement joins TRBV12-5 to TRBJ2-5, with 9 bases matching TRBD1. Trimming took 3 bases from V and 3 from J; bases not matched to a gene: 2. The length of the CDR3 is 14 residues. Germline CDR1 is LGHNT and CDR2 is FRNRAP. The CDR3 DNA follows: TGTGCTAGTGGTTTAGGGGACAGGGAAGAGACCCAGTACTTC. This sequence encodes CASGLGDREETQYF.

This chain joins TRBV7-2 and TRBJ2-3, with 7 bases matching TRBD2. Germline V gene sequence: CDR1 SGHTA, CDR2 FQGNSA. The CDR3 sequence is 16 residues long. Trimming took 5 bases from V and 2 from J; bases not matched to a gene: 10. The CDR3 coding sequence is TGTGCCAGCAGCCCGCCGGGGCTAGCGGACACAGATACGCAGTATTTT. The encoded protein is CASSPPGLADTDTQYF.

V usage is TRBV19 and J usage is TRBJ2-1; perhaps D is TRBD1 or TRBD2 (6 bases each). The length of the CDR3 is 14 residues. Trimming removed 4 bases from V and 7 bases from J, with 14 bases in between. Germline V CDR1 and CDR2: LNHDA, SQIVND (reference sequence). The CDR3 bases are TGTGCCAGTAGTAAGGGGCGGGACACAAATGAGCAGTTCTTC. It encodes CASSKGRDTNEQFF.

This clone turned up a few times. The chain couples TRBV7-9 to TRBJ1-1; a weak D match, TRBD1 (6 bases). The CDR3 is 15 amino acids. Trimming left V 5 bases short and J 1 base short, with 14 bases between. Per the germline V gene, CDR1 is SEHNR and CDR2 is FQNEAQ (reference sequence). The CDR3 loop is CASSSTQQGNTEAFF. The CDR3 nucleotides are TGTGCCAGCAGCAGTACCCAACAGGGGAACACTGAAGCTTTCTTT.

The J gene is TRBJ1-4, the V gene TRBV7-2; D gene uncertain. The germline V and J ends were trimmed by 5 bases and 12 bases, with 13 bases remaining between them. CDR3 length equals 12 residues. Germline lookup yields CDR1 SGHTA and CDR2 FQGNSA. CDR3 in amino acids: CASSQDPRELFF. CDR3 nucleotides: TGTGCCAGCAGCCAGGACCCACGTGAACTGTTTTTT.

The genes are TRBV2 and TRBJ2-4; either TRBD1 or TRBD2 may supply D (5 bases each). Looked up from germline, CDR1 is SNHLY and CDR2 is FYNNEI. V lost 10 bases and J lost 1, with 8 bases in between. This CDR3 has 12 residues. Here the CDR3 reads CAIGEAKNIQYF. Written as DNA, the CDR3 is TGTGCCATAGGGGAGGCCAAAAACATTCAGTACTTC.

This chain links TRBV27 with TRBJ1-5; weak D call: TRBD1 (5 bases). This CDR3 is built from 15 residues. The germline CDR1 and CDR2 sequences are MNHEY and SMNVEV (reference sequence). The germline V and J ends were trimmed by 3 bases and 4 bases, with 13 bases remaining between them. The CDR3 here is CASSLIGHPNQPQHF. Written as DNA, the CDR3 is TGTGCCAGCAGTTTGATTGGACACCCTAATCAGCCCCAGCATTTT.

The V gene is TRBV7-2, the J gene TRBJ2-4; D unclear. Looked up from germline, CDR1 is SGHTA and CDR2 is FQGNSA. The V end was cut by 2 bases, the J end by 0 bases, with 11 bases between. The CDR3 contains 16 residues. The CDR3 loop is CASSLMTLLAKNIQYF. The CDR3, as DNA: TGTGCCAGCAGCTTAATGACATTACTAGCCAAAAACATTCAGTACTTC.

This clone was picked up many times. V usage is TRBV30 and J usage is TRBJ2-7, with D possibly being TRBD2 (5 bases). Trimming took off 2 bases at V and 2 bases at J, with 13 bases between the two ends. The CDR3 extends over 14 amino acids. Germline V gene sequence: CDR1 GTSNPN, CDR2 SVGIG (reference sequence). Here the CDR3 reads CAWSRGLATYEQYF. CDR3 coding DNA: TGTGCCTGGAGTCGCGGACTCGCCACCTACGAGCAGTACTTC. Supplemented by reference TRBV30 and TRBJ2-7, the full variable domain reads SQTIHQWPATLVQPVGSPLSLECTVEGTSNPNLYWYRQAAGRGLQLLFYSVGIGQISSEVPQNLSASRPQDRQFILSSKKLLLSDSGFYLCAWSRGLATYEQYFGPGTRLTVT.

This clone was recorded a few times. The sample holds other DNA sequences that translate to the same CDR3. The chain has TRBV9 and TRBJ2-2; D is uncertain. Per the germline V gene, CDR1 is SGDLS and CDR2 is YYNGEE. Trimming removed 0 bases at V and 4 bases at J, with 7 bases between. This CDR3 is built from 14 residues. The CDR3 DNA reads TGTGCCAGCAGCGTAGGTCTGGGCACCGGGGAGCTGTTTTTT. Its protein is CASSVGLGTGELFF.

In this sample, this clone turned up a few times. The chain is built from TRBV7-3 and TRBJ2-5, with D possibly being TRBD2 (5 bases). The CDR3 runs to 15 residues. Germline V gene sequence: CDR1 SGHTA, CDR2 FQGTGA. Trimming took 0 bases from V and 4 from J, leaving 12 bases between them. The DNA of the CDR3 is TGTGCCAGCAGCTTAACGCGGGCGGCGGGAGAGACCCAGTACTTC. This translates into CASSLTRAAGETQYF.

This clone turned up a few times. The chain combines TRBV7-2 with TRBJ2-3; perhaps TRBD1 as D (6 bases). Germline V gives CDR1 SGHTA, CDR2 FQGNSA. V lost 5 bases to trimming and J lost 5 bases, with 17 bases between them. The CDR3 totals 15 residues. Here the CDR3 DNA reads TGTGCCAGCAGCCCAGGGGCGGCTCCGCGAGATACGCAGTATTTT. Translation: CASSPGAAPRDTQYF.

The V call is TRBV6-5, the J call TRBJ2-7, with 9 bases fitting TRBD2. Germline CDR1 and CDR2: MNHEY and SVGAGI. The CDR3 loop spans 16 amino acids. J gave up 7 bases and V 0 bases, and 10 bases lay outside the gene matches. This CDR3 is CASSYSRLAVLVEQYF. The CDR3, as DNA: TGTGCCAGCAGTTACTCAAGACTAGCGGTTTTGGTGGAGCAGTACTTC.

This clone was found a few times. The V and J genes are TRBV7-2 and TRBJ2-6, with 11 bases that match TRBD1. CDR3 length equals 16 residues. CDR1 and CDR2 from the germline V gene are SGHTA and FQGNSA. J was trimmed by 2 bases and V by 5 bases; bases with no gene match: 2. As DNA, the CDR3 is TGTGCCAGCAGCAGGGACAGGGGGACTGGGGCCAACGTCCTGACTTTC. This encodes CASSRDRGTGANVLTF.

The gene calls are TRBV4-1 and TRBJ1-3, with D tentatively TRBD1 (6 bases). The CDR3 spans 16 residues. V was trimmed by 1 base and J by 4 bases, leaving 14 bases between them. Germline-derived CDR1 and CDR2 are MGHRA and YSYEKL. Here the CDR3 reads CASSQVKGQSGNTIYF. CDR3 in DNA: TGCGCCAGCAGCCAAGTGAAGGGACAATCCGGAAACACCATATATTTT.

This clone was seen a handful of times. This chain connects TRBV7-9 to TRBJ2-4; D may be TRBD1 (5 bases). V shed 2 bases and J shed 6 bases, with 8 bases lying between them. The germline V gene has CDR1 SEHNR and CDR2 FQNEAQ (reference sequence). The CDR3 runs to 13 residues. The CDR3: CASSLRGLNIQYF. In DNA form, the CDR3 reads TGTGCCAGCAGCTTAAGGGGTTTAAACATTCAGTACTTC. Combining the CDR3 with reference TRBV7-9 and TRBJ2-4 gives the whole variable domain DTGVSQNPRHKITKRGQNVTFRCDPISEHNRLYWYRQTLGQGPEFLTYFQNEAQLEKSRLLSDRFSAERPKGSFSTLEIQRTEQGDSAMYLCASSLRGLNIQYFGAGTRLSVL.

The chain carries TRBV9 and TRBJ2-1; the D is unclear. The germline V gene has CDR1 SGDLS and CDR2 YYNGEE. This CDR3 contains 12 residues. V lost 3 bases, J lost 4 bases, and 5 bases lay in between. The CDR3 sequence is CASSASYNEQFF. The CDR3 DNA follows: TGTGCCAGCAGCGCCTCGTACAATGAGCAGTTCTTC.

The gene calls are TRBV7-9 and TRBJ2-7; D gene unclear. The germline CDR1 and CDR2 sequences are SEHNR and FQNEAQ (reference sequence). This CDR3 has 13 amino acids. Trimming took off 5 bases at V and 2 bases at J, with 10 bases between the two ends. Here the CDR3 reads CASSNGETYEQYF. CDR3 nucleotides: TGTGCCAGCAGCAACGGTGAGACCTACGAGCAGTACTTC.

This clone came up a few times. The CDR3 DNA follows: TGTGCCAGCAGCCTTCGGATCTCCTACGAGCAGTACTTC. It translates to CASSLRISYEQYF. J is TRBJ2-7 and V is TRBV7-8, with D uncertain. CDR3 size: 13 residues. The germline gives CDR1 SGHVS, CDR2 FQNEAQ. Deletions cut 5 bases from V and 0 bases from J, with 8 bases between.

This clone was counted a few times. The rearrangement joins TRBV7-9 to TRBJ1-2; a weak D match, TRBD1 (6 bases). Germline V gene data show CDR1 as SEHNR and CDR2 as FQNEAQ (reference sequence). Trimming removed 6 bases from V and 14 bases from J, with 19 bases in between. The CDR3 extends over 12 amino acids. The CDR3 region has the DNA TGTGCCAGCAGACCCGCCGGGGACACCGATACCTTC. Translating it yields CASRPAGDTDTF.

This clone appeared a few times. The chain recombines TRBV7-2 with TRBJ2-4; D gene uncertain. CDR3 length: 16 residues. Germline assignment: CDR1 SGHTA and CDR2 FQGNSA. Trimming took off 4 bases at V and 8 bases at J, with 21 bases between the two ends. The CDR3 sequence is CASSSQPGVGGDIQYF. CDR3 in DNA: TGTGCCAGCAGCTCCCAACCGGGCGTCGGTGGAGACATTCAGTACTTC.

V and J are TRBV2 and TRBJ1-1; D is ambiguous. CDR1 is SNHLY and CDR2 is FYNNEI in the germline V gene. This CDR3 is built from 14 residues. Between the trimmed V and J ends, which lost 4 bases and 11 bases, there was a span of 20 bases. CDR3: CASSGEGPRIKAFF. Written as DNA, the CDR3 is TGTGCCAGCAGTGGGGAGGGTCCAAGAATCAAGGCTTTCTTT.